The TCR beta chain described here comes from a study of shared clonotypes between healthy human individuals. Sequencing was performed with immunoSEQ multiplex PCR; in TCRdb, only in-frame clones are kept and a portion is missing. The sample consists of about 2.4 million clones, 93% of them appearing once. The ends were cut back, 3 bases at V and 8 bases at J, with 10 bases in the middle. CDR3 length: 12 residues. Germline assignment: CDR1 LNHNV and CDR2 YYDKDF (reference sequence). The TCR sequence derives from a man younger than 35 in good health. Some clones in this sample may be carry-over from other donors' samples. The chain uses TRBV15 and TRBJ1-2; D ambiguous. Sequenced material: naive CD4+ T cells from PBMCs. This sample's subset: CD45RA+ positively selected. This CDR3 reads CATSSEVRGYTF. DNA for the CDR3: TGTGCCACCAGCAGCGAAGTTCGAGGCTACACCTTC. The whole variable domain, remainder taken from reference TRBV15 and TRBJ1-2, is DAMVIQNPRYQVTQFGKPVTLSCSQTLNHNVMYWYQQKSSQAPKLLFHYYDKDFNNEADTPDNFQSRRPNTSFCFLDIRSPGLGDTAMYLCATSSEVRGYTFGSGTRLTVV.